The 2 T cell receptor beta chains below come from one sample, sequenced in a study of T cells after yellow fever vaccination. One entry per CDR3 protein results from TCRdb running MiXCR on the 5' RACE reads. The sample records about 57,000 distinct CDR3 sequences, 7.4% being singletons. Sequenced here: CD8+ T cells sorted from PBMCs, sampled 15 days after the yellow fever booster vaccination. These receptors all stem from a man between 25 and 39 years old who received the YFV17D yellow fever vaccine.

This clonotype was picked up a small number of times. The chain recombines TRBV9 with TRBJ2-7, with D tentatively TRBD1 or TRBD2 (5 bases each). CDR3 size: 14 residues. Trimming cost V 5 bases and J 3 bases, with 15 bases left between them. Germline CDR1 is SGDLS and CDR2 is YYNGEE. CDR3 DNA sequence: TGTGCCAGCAGTTCCAGGGACCTTAACTACGAGCAGTACTTC. Its protein product is CASSSRDLNYEQYF.

This clonotype appeared many times. The chain combines TRBV4-1 with TRBJ2-7; perhaps TRBD1 as D (6 bases). Germline V gene sequence: CDR1 MGHRA, CDR2 YSYEKL. The CDR3 consists of 14 residues. V lost 1 base and J lost 3, with 10 bases in between. CDR3 amino acids: CASSQGQVDYEQYF. CDR3 nucleotides: TGCGCCAGCAGCCAAGGACAGGTAGACTACGAGCAGTACTTC.